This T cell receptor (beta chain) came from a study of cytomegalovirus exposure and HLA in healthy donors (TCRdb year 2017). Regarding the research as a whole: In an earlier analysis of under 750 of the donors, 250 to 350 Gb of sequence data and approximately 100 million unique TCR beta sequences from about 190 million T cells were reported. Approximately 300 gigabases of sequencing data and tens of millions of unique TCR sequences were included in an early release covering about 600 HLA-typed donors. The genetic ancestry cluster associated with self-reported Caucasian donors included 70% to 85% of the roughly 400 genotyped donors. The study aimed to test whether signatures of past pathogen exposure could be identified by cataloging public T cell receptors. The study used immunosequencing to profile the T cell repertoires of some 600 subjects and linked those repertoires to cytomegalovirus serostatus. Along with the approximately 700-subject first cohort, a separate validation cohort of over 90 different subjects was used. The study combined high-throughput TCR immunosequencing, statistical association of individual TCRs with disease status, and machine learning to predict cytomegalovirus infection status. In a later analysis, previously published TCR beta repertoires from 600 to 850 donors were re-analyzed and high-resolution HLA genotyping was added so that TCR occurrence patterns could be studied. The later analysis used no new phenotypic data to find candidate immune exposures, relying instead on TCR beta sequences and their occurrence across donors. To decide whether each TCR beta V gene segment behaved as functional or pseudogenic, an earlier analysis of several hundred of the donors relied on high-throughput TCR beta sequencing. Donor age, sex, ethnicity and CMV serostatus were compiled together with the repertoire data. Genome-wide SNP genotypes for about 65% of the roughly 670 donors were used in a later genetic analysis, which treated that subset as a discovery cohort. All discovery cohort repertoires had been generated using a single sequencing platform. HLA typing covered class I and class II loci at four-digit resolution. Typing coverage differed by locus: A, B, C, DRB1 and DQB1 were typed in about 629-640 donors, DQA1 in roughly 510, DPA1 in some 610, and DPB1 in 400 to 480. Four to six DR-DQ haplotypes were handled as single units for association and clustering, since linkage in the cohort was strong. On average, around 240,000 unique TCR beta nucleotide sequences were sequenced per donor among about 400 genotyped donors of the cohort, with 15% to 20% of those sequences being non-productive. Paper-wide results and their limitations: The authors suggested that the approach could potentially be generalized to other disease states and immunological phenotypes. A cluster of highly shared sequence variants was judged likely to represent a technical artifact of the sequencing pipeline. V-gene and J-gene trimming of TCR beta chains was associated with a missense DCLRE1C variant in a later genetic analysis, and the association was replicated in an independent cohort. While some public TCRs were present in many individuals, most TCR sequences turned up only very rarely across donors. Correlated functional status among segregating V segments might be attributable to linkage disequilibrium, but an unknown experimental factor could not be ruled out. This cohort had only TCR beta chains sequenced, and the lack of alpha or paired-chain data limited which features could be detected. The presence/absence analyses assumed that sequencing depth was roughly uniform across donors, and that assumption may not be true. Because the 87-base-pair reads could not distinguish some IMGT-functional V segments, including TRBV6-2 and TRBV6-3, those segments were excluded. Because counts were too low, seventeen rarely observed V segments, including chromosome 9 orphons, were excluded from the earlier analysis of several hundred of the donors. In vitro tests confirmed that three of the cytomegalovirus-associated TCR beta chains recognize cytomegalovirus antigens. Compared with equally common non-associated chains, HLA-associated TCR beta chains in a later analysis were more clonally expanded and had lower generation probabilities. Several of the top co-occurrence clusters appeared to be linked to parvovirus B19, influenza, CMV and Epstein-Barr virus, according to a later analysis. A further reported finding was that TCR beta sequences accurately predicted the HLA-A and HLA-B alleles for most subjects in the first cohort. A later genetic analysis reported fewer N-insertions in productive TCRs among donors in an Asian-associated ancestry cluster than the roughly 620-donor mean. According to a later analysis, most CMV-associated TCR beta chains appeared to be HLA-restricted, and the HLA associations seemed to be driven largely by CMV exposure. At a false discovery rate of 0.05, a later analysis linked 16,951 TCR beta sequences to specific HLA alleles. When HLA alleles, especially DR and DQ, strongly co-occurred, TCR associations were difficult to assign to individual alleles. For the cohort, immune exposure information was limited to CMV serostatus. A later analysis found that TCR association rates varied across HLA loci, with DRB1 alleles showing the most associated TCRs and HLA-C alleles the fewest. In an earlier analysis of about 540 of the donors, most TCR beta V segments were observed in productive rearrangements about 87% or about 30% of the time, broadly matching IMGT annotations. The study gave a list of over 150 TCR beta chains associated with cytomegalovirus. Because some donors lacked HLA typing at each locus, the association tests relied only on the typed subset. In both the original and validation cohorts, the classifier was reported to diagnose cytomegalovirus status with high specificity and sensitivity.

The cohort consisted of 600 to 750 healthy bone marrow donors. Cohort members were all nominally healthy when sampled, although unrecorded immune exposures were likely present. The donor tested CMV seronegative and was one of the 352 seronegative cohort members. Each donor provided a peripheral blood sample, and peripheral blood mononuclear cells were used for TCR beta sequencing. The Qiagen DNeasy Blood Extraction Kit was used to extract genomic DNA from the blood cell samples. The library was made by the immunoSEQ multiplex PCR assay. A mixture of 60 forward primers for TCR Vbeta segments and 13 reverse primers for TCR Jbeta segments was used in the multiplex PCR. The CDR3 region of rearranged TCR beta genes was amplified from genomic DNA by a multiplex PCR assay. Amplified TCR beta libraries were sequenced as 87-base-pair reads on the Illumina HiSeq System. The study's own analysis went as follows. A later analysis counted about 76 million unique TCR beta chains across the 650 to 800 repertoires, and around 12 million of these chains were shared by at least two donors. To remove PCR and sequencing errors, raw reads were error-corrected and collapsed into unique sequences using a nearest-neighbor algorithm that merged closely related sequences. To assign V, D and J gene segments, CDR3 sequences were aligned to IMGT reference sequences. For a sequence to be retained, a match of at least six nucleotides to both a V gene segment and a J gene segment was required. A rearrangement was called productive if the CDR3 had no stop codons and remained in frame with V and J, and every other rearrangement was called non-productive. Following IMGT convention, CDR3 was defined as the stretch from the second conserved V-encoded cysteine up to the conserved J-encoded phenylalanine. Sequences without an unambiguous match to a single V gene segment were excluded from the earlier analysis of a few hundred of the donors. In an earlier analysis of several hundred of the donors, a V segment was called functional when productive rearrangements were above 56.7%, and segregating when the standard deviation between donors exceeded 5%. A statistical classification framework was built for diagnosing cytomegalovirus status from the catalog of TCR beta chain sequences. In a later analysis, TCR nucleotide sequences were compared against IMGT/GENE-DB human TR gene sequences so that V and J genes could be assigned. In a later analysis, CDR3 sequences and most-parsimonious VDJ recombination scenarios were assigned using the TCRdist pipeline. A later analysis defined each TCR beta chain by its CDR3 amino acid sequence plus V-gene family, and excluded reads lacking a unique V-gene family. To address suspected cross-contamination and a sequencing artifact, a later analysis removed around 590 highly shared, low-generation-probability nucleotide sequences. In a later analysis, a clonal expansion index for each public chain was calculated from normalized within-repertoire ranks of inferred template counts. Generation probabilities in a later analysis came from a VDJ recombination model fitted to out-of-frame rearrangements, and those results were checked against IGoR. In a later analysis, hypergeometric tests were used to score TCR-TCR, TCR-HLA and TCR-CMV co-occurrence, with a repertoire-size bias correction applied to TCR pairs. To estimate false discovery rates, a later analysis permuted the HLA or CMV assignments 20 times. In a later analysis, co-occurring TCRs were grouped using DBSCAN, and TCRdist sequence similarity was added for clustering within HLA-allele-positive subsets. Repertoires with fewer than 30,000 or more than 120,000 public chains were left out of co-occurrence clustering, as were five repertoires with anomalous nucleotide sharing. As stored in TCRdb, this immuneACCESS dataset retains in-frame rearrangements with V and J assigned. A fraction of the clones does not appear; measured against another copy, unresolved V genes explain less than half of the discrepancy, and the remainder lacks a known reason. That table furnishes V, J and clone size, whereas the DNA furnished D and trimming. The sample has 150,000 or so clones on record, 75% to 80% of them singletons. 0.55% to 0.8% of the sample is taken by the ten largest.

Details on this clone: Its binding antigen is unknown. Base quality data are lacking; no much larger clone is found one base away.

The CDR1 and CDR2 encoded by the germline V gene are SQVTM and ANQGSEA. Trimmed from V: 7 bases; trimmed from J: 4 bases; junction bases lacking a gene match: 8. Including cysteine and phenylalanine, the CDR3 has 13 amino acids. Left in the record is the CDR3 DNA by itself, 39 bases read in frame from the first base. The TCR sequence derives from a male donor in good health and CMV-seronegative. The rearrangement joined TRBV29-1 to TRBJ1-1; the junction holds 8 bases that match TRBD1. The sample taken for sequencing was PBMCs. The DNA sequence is TGCAGCGCCCTATCCAGGGGGCCCACTGAAGCTTTCTTT. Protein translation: CSALSRGPTEAFF.